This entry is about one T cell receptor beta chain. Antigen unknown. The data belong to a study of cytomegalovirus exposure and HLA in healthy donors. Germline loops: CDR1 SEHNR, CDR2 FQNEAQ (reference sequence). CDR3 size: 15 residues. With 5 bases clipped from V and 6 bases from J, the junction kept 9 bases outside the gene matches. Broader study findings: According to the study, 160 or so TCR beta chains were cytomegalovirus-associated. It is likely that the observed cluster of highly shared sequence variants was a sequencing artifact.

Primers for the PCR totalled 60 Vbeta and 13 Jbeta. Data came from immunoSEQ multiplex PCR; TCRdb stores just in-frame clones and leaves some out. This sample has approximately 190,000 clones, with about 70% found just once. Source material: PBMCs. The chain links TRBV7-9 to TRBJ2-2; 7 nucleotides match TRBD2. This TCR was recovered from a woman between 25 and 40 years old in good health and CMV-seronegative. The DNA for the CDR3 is TGTGCCAGCAGCCCCTGGGGAGGGTTTTCCGGGGAGCTGTTTTTT. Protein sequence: CASSPWGGFSGELFF.